This T cell receptor (beta chain) is drawn from a study of post-analysis software for immune sequencing data. As for the study in general: The disease courses covered relapsing-remitting, secondary progressive and progressive-relapsing multiple sclerosis. Study-level points and caveats: When compared against controls, multiple sclerosis patients showed significantly lower normalized Chao1 diversity. Controls had lower frequencies than patients of about 5 TRBV segments, which included TRBV5-6, TRBV5-1 and TRBV20-1. Samples sharing a preparation batch grouped tightly together when assessed by F measure.

As regards this clonotype: The antigen is not known. Just one base apart from a much larger clone, this may be a read error.

Germline V gene lookup returns CDR1 SGHVS and CDR2 FQNEAQ. This CDR3 is 12 amino acids long. The V gene lost 5 bases and the J gene lost 1 base, with 5 bases spanning the gap. The TCR beta cDNA libraries carried unique molecular identifiers. Out of roughly 0.85 to 10 million T cells, hundreds of thousands of cDNA molecules were generated. TCRdb called the PCR reads again in MiXCR, with one record for every CDR3 protein. The table lists approximately 400,000 distinct CDR3 sequences, about a third of them singletons. Sequenced: blood. This receptor was taken from a girl between 5 and 17 years old with multiple sclerosis. The chain couples TRBV7-8 to TRBJ1-1; D ambiguous. The CDR3 spells CASSQWNTEAFF. CDR3 sequence (DNA): TGTGCCAGCAGCCAATGGAACACTGAAGCTTTCTTT.